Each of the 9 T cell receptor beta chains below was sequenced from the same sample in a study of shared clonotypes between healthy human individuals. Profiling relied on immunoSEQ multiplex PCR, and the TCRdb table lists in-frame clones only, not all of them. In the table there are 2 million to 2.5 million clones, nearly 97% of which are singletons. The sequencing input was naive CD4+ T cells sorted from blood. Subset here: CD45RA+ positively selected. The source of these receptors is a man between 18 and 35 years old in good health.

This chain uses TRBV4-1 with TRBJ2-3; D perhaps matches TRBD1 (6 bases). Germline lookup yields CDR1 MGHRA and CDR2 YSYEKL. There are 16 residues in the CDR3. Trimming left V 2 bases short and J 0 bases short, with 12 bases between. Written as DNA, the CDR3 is TGCGCCAGCAGCCAAATCGACAGGACTAGCACAGATACGCAGTATTTT. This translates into CASSQIDRTSTDTQYF.

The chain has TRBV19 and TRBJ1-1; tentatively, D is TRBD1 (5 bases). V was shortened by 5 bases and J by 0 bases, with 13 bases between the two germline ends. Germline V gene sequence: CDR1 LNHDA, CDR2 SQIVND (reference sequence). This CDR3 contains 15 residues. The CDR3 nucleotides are TGTGCCAGTAGTGCGGGACGGCTAATGAACACTGAAGCTTTCTTT. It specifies CASSAGRLMNTEAFF. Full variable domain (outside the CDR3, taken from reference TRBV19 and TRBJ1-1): DGGITQSPKYLFRKEGQNVTLSCEQNLNHDAMYWYRQDPGQGLRLIYYSQIVNDFQKGDIAEGYSVSREKKESFPLTVTSAQKNPTAFYLCASSAGRLMNTEAFFGQGTRLTVV.

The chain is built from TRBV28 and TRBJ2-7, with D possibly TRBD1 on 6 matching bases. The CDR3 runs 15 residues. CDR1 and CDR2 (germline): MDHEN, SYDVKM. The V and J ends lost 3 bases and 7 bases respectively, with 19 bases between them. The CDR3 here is CASSFPRTAFFEQYF. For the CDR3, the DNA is TGTGCCAGCAGTTTTCCACGGACAGCTTTTTTTGAGCAGTACTTC.

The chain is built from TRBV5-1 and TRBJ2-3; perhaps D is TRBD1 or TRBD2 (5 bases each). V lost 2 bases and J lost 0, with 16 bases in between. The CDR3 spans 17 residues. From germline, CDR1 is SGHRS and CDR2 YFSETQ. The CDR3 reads CASSFGSGGSSTDTQYF. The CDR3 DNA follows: TGCGCCAGCAGCTTTGGGAGTGGGGGTTCTAGCACAGATACGCAGTATTTT.

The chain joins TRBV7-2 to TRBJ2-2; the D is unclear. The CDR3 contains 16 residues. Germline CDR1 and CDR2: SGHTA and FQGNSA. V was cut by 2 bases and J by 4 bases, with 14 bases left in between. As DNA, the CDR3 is TGTGCCAGCAGCTTACCCTCAGGAATTAGCACCGGGGAGCTGTTTTTT. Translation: CASSLPSGISTGELFF.

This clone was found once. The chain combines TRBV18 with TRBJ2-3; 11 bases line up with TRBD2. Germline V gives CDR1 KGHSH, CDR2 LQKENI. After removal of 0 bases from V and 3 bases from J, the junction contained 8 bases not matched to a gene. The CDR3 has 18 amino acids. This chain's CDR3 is CASSPPNRLAGGTDTQYF. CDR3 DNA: TGTGCCAGCTCACCACCGAATAGGCTAGCGGGGGGAACAGATACGCAGTATTTT.

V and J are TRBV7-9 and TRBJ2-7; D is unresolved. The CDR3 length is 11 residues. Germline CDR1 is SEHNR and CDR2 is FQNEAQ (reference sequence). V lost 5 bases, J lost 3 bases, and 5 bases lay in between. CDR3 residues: CASSTFYEQYF. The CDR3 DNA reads TGTGCCAGCAGCACCTTCTACGAGCAGTACTTC. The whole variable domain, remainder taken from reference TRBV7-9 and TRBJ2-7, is DTGVSQNPRHKITKRGQNVTFRCDPISEHNRLYWYRQTLGQGPEFLTYFQNEAQLEKSRLLSDRFSAERPKGSFSTLEIQRTEQGDSAMYLCASSTFYEQYFGPGTRLTVT.

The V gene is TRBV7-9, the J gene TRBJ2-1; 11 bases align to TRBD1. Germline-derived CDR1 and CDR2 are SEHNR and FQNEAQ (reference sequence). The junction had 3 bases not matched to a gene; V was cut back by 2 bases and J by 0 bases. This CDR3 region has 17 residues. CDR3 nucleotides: TGTGCCAGCAGCTTAAGGACAGGGGGCTTCTCCTACAATGAGCAGTTCTTC. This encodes CASSLRTGGFSYNEQFF.

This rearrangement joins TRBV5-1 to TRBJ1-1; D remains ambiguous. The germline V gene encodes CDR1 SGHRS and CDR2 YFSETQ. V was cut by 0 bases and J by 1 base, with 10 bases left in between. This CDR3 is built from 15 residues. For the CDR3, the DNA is TGCGCCAGCAGCTTGGTGGTAGAGAGGAACACTGAAGCTTTCTTT. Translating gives CASSLVVERNTEAFF.